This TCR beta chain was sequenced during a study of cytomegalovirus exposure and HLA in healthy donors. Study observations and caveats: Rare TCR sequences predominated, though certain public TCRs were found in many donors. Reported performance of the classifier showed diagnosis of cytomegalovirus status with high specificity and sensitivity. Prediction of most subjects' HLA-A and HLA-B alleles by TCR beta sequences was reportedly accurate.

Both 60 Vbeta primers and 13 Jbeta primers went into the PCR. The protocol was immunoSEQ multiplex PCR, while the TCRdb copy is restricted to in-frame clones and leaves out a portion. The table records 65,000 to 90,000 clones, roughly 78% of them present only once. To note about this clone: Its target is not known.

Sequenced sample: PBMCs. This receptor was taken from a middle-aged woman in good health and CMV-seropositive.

CDR3 nucleotide sequence: TGTGCCATCAGTGAGTCGAACGGGGGAGAGGGGAACACTGAAGCTTTCTTT. It is translated as CAISESNGGEGNTEAFF. The J gene is TRBJ1-1, the V gene TRBV10-3, with a weak D call TRBD1 (5 bases). This CDR3 is 17 amino acids long. V was cut by 0 bases and J by 1 base, with 15 bases left in between. Germline-derived CDR1 and CDR2 are ENHRY and SYGVKD.